This T cell receptor (beta chain) was found in a study of identifying expanded T cells in peripheral blood. No infections or other immune events were documented during collection. Generated by immunoSEQ multiplex PCR, the TCRdb table keeps only in-frame clones and is missing some. The sample holds around 47,000 clones, about 80% seen once. V gave up 3 bases and J gave up 3 bases, with 12 bases separating them. The CDR3 has 15 residues. The V gene's germline CDR1 is LNHDA and CDR2 SQIVND (reference sequence). The source of this sequence is a person between 18 and 75 years old in good health. Sequences were obtained from blood. The chain recombines TRBV19 with TRBJ1-5; perhaps TRBD1 as D (5 bases). The CDR3 bases are TGTGCCAGTAGTATCGCGGGACCGTTCAATCAGCCCCAGCATTTT. Translation gives CASSIAGPFNQPQHF. Supplemented by reference TRBV19 and TRBJ1-5, the full variable domain reads DGGITQSPKYLFRKEGQNVTLSCEQNLNHDAMYWYRQDPGQGLRLIYYSQIVNDFQKGDIAEGYSVSREKKESFPLTVTSAQKNPTAFYLCASSIAGPFNQPQHFGDGTRLSIL.